The entry below gives a single T cell receptor (beta chain) sequence along with its context. The data were taken from a study of shared T cell receptors in the human thymus. Profiled with immunoSEQ multiplex PCR; TCRdb holds only in-frame clones, not every one. The data hold 700,000 or so clones, with roughly 85% observed a single time. The CDR3 is 15 amino acids. Germline values: CDR1 SNHLY, CDR2 FYNNEI. The J segment lost 2 bases and the V segment lost 4 bases, leaving 1 base of the junction unmatched. The sample was also reused in another study, on human thymus T cells. That source notes: Each of the donors was a healthy Finnish infant who was undergoing open corrective cardiac surgery for congenital heart defects. Surgeons resected thymus tissue during corrective heart surgery. Blood and thymic repertoires both appeared biased in V and J gene usage.

The receptor was isolated from a girl less than two years old with a congenital heart defect. Sequencing input: thymocytes. The rearrangement joins TRBV2 to TRBJ2-3, with TRBD2 matching 12 bases. CDR3: CASSASGGVTDTQYF. For the CDR3, the DNA is TGTGCCAGCAGTGCTAGCGGGGGGGTCACAGATACGCAGTATTTT.